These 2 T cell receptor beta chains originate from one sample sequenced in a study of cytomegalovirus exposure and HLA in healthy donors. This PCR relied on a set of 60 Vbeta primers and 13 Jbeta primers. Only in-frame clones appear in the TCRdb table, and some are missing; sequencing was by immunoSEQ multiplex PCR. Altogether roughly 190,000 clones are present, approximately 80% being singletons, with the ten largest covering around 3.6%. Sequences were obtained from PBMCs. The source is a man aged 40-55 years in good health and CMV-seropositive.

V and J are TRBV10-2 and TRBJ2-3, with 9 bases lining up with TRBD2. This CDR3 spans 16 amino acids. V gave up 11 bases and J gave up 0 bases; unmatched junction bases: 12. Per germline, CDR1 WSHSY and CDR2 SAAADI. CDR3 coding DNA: TGCGCCGCGCGTTCGCGGGGGGGCGAGAGCACAGATACGCAGTATTTT. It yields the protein CAARSRGGESTDTQYF.

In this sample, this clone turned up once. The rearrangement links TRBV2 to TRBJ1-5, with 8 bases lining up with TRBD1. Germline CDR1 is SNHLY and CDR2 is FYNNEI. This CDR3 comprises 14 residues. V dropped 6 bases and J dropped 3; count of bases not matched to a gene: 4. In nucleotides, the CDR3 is TGTGCCAGCAGCGGGACAGGCCCCAATCAGCCCCAGCATTTT. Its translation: CASSGTGPNQPQHF.